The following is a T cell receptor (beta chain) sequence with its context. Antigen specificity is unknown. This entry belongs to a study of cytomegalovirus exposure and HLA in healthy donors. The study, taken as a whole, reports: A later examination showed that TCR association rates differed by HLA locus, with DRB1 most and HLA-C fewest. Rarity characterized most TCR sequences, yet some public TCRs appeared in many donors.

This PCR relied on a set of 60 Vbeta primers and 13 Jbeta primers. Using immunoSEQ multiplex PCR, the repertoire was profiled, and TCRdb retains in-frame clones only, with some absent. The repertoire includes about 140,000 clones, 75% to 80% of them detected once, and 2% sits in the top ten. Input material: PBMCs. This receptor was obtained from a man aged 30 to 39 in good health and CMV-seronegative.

CDR3 coding DNA: TGCAGCGTTGAAAGGGAGGCGGGAAACATTCAGTACTTC. Encoded protein: CSVEREAGNIQYF. This chain links TRBV29-1 with TRBJ2-4; a possible D gene is TRBD2 (6 bases). Germline V gives CDR1 SQVTM, CDR2 ANQGSEA. The CDR3 consists of 13 residues. Trimming stripped 2 bases from V and 6 bases from J, with 11 bases between.